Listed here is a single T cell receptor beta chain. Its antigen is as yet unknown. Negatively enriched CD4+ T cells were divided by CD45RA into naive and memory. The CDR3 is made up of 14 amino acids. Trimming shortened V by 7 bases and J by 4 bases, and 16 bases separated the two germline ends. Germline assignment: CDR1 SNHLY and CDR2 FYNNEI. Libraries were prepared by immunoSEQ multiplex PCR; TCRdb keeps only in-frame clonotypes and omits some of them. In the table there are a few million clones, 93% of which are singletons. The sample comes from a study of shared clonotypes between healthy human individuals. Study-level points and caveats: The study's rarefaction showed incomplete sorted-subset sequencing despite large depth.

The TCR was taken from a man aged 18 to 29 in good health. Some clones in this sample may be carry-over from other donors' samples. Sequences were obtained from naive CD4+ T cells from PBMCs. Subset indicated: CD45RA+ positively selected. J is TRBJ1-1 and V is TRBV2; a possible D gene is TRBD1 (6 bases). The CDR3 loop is CASTIDRLGTEAFF. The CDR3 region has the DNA TGTGCCAGCACCATAGACAGGTTAGGCACTGAAGCTTTCTTT.